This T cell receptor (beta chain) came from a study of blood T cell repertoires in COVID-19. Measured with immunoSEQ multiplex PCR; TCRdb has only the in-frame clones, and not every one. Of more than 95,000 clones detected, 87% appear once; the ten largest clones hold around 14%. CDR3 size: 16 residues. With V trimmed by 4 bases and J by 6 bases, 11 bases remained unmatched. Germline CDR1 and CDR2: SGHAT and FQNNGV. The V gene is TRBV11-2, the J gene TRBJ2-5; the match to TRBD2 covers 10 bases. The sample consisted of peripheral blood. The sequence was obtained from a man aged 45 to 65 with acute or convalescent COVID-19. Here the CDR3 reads CASSSGVAGGRKTQYF. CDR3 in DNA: TGTGCCAGCAGCTCTGGGGTAGCGGGAGGTAGGAAGACCCAGTACTTC.